This TCR beta chain is from a study of CD8 T cells in ankylosing spondylitis. This clonotype has more than one count but fewer than ten. TCRdb re-analysed the 5' RACE reads in MiXCR, keeping a single row per CDR3 protein. Of about 240,000 distinct CDR3 sequences in the sample, 7.5% to 9% were seen once. Sequencing was performed on blood, either unsorted or a sorted T cell fraction (not recorded which). The origin of this receptor is a male donor with ankylosing spondylitis or in good health (not recorded which).

The CDR3, as DNA: TGCGCCAGCAGCCAAGGGGCTGGTCAGGCATCCGATACGCAGTATTTT. Amino acid sequence: CASSQGAGQASDTQYF. V and J are TRBV4-1 and TRBJ2-3; no reliable D call. In germline, CDR1 is MGHRA, CDR2 YSYEKL. With 1 base removed from V and 6 bases from J, the gap between germline ends came to 17 bases. The CDR3 length is 16 residues.